This TCR beta chain was recovered during a study of cytomegalovirus exposure and HLA in healthy donors. A multiplex PCR was run with 60 Vbeta primers and 13 Jbeta primers. The protocol was immunoSEQ multiplex PCR, while the TCRdb copy is restricted to in-frame clones and leaves out a portion. The sample consists of some 65,000 clones, approximately 67% of them appearing once. V dropped 0 bases and J dropped 2 bases, with 9 bases sitting between them. The CDR3 loop spans 14 amino acids. Germline values: CDR1 SGHDT, CDR2 YYEEEE. The source is a man under 40 in good health and CMV-seronegative. Sequenced input: PBMCs. This chain uses TRBV5-6 with TRBJ2-7; D unclear. The chain's CDR3 is CASSLGLQTYEQYF. The CDR3 DNA sequence: TGTGCCAGCAGCTTGGGGCTTCAAACCTACGAGCAGTACTTC. The full variable domain, with the rest looked up from reference TRBV5-6 and TRBJ2-7, is DAGVTQSPTHLIKTRGQQVTLRCSPKSGHDTVSWYQQALGQGPQFIFQYYEEEERQRGNFPDRFSGHQFPNYSSELNVNALLLGDSALYLCASSLGLQTYEQYFGPGTRLTVT.